This T cell receptor beta chain was recorded in a study of T cell responses to AZD1222 COVID-19 vaccine. Findings of the study overall: Vaccination with two AZD1222 doses was followed by a rise in Spike-specific TCR breadth and depth.

Concerning this clone: What it recognizes is unknown.

The germline gives CDR1 KGHDR, CDR2 SFDVKD. V was trimmed by 2 bases and J by 9 bases, leaving 16 bases between them. The CDR3 is 15 residues long. The method was immunoSEQ multiplex PCR; TCRdb's version includes in-frame clones alone and lacks a portion of them. The table lists about 120,000 clones, about 92% of them singletons, with roughly 4.4% in the top ten. The source is an adult in good health. The source material was peripheral blood, sampled on day 0 of MenACWY control vaccination. The chain recombines TRBV24-1 with TRBJ2-4; D possibly matches TRBD1 or TRBD2 (5 bases each). In DNA, the CDR3 is TGTGCCACCAGTGATTCCGGGGCCCCCTTCGGCATTCAGTACTTC. Its protein is CATSDSGAPFGIQYF.